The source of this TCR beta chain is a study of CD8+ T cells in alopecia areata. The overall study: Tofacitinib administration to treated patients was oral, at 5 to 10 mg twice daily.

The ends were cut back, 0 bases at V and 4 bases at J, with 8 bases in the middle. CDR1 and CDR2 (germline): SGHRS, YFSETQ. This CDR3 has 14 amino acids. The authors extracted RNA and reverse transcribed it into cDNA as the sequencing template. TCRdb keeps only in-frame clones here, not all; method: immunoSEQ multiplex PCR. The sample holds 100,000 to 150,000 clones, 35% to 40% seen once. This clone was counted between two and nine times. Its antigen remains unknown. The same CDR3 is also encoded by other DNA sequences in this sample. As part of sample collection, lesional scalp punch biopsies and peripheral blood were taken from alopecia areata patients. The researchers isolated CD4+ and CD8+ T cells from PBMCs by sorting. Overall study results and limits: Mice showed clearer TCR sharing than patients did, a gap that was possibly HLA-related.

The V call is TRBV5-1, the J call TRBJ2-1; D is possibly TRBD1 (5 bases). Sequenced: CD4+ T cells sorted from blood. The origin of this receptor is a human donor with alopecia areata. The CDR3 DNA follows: TGCGCCAGCAGCTTGGGACAGAGTTACAATGAGCAGTTCTTC. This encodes CASSLGQSYNEQFF.